The T cell receptor (beta chain) described here comes from a study of prognosis after radiotherapy for stage I lung cancer. In germline, CDR1 is SGHNT, CDR2 YYREEE (reference sequence). The V gene end was trimmed by 2 bases and the J gene end by 4 bases; junction bases not matched to a gene: 4. The CDR3 has 14 amino acids. With two-round multiplex PCR, TCR beta CDR3 sequences were amplified from genomic DNA. First-round PCR employed TRBV- and TRBJ-specific primers for each gene. One entry per CDR3 protein results from TCRdb running MiXCR on the multiplex PCR reads. The profile shows under 20,000 distinct CDR3 sequences, around 55% of them singletons.

J is TRBJ2-7 and V is TRBV5-4; 9 bases line up with TRBD1. This clonotype was sampled from a donor over 45 with non-small cell lung cancer. The sequencing here drew on PBMCs, taken before or after stereotactic body radiation therapy (not recorded which). For the CDR3, the DNA is TGTGCCAGCAGCTTTGGGACAGGGTCGTACGAGCAGTACTTC. This gives the protein CASSFGTGSYEQYF.